A selection of T cell receptor beta chains follows, all from one sample in a study of blood T cell repertoires in COVID-19. Data came from immunoSEQ multiplex PCR; TCRdb stores just in-frame clones and leaves some out. The sample records 40,000 to 55,000 clones, more than 70% being singletons. Source material: peripheral blood. These receptors came from a human donor in a cohort sampled during active COVID-19. Each CDR3 is given with its conserved first and last residue. The order of the fields is clone size, D gene, J gene, V gene, CDR3 protein, CDR3 DNA. The D gene is left open where the match is weak. The size field is filled for only some rows; it gives once, few, many or a size class.

clone_size: .
d_call: .
j_call: TRBJ2-7
v_call: TRBV25-1
cdr3_aa: CASSESGSYEQYF
cdr3_nt: TGTGCCAGCAGTGAGTCAGGCTCCTACGAGCAGTACTTC

clone_size: .
d_call: .
j_call: TRBJ1-2
v_call: TRBV6-5
cdr3_aa: CASRPSGLGHGYTF
cdr3_nt: TGTGCCAGCAGGCCCTCAGGGCTCGGGCATGGCTACACCTTC

clone_size: once
d_call: TRBD1
j_call: TRBJ2-4
v_call: TRBV27
cdr3_aa: CASSSGQGPKNIQYF
cdr3_nt: TGTGCCAGCAGTTCAGGACAGGGTCCCAAAAACATTCAGTACTTC

clone_size: .
d_call: .
j_call: TRBJ1-1
v_call: TRBV3-1/TRBV3-2
cdr3_aa: CASSQVGTREAFF
cdr3_nt: TGTGCCAGCAGCCAAGTTGGTACGCGTGAAGCTTTCTTT

clone_size: .
d_call: TRBD1
j_call: TRBJ2-1
v_call: TRBV27
cdr3_aa: CASSTPPRQGYQQEQFF
cdr3_nt: TGTGCCAGCAGTACGCCGCCGAGACAGGGTTACCAGCAGGAGCAGTTCTTC

clone_size: .
d_call: TRBD1
j_call: TRBJ2-3
v_call: TRBV4-1
cdr3_aa: CASSQGDRGYTDTQYF
cdr3_nt: TGCGCCAGCAGCCAAGGGGACAGGGGGTACACAGATACGCAGTATTTT

clone_size: .
d_call: .
j_call: TRBJ1-4
v_call: TRBV4-2
cdr3_aa: CASSQVTGRAVAEKLFF
cdr3_nt: TGTGCCAGCAGCCAAGTTACAGGGCGAGCAGTGGCTGAAAAACTGTTTTTT

clone_size: .
d_call: .
j_call: TRBJ2-1
v_call: TRBV19
cdr3_aa: CASTKDFSSSYNEQFF
cdr3_nt: TGTGCCAGCACCAAGGACTTCTCTAGCTCCTACAATGAGCAGTTCTTC

clone_size: .
d_call: TRBD2
j_call: TRBJ2-2
v_call: TRBV7-3
cdr3_aa: CASSAGGVTGELFF
cdr3_nt: TGTGCCAGCTCTGCGGGAGGGGTTACCGGGGAGCTGTTTTTT

clone_size: once
d_call: .
j_call: TRBJ1-3
v_call: TRBV6-5
cdr3_aa: CASGGQENSGNTIYF
cdr3_nt: TGTGCCAGTGGCGGGCAGGAAAACTCTGGAAACACCATATATTTT

clone_size: .
d_call: .
j_call: TRBJ2-1
v_call: TRBV3-1/TRBV3-2
cdr3_aa: CASSQDAASSYNEQFF
cdr3_nt: TGTGCCAGCAGCCAAGACGCCGCGAGCTCCTACAATGAGCAGTTCTTC

clone_size: .
d_call: .
j_call: TRBJ2-7
v_call: TRBV6-5
cdr3_aa: CASTRARYSYEQYF
cdr3_nt: TGTGCCAGCACCAGAGCGCGATACTCCTACGAGCAGTACTTC

clone_size: .
d_call: .
j_call: TRBJ1-1
v_call: TRBV10-1
cdr3_aa: CASREDSNGEAFF
cdr3_nt: TGCGCCAGCAGGGAGGACAGTAACGGTGAAGCTTTCTTT

clone_size: .
d_call: TRBD1
j_call: TRBJ1-6
v_call: TRBV28
cdr3_aa: CASRTTGGGPYNSPLHF
cdr3_nt: TGTGCCAGCAGGACTACAGGGGGAGGCCCCTATAATTCACCCCTCCACTTT

clone_size: .
d_call: TRBD2
j_call: TRBJ2-2
v_call: TRBV6-6
cdr3_aa: CASKTSGTYTGELFF
cdr3_nt: TGTGCCAGCAAGACTAGCGGGACATATACCGGGGAGCTGTTTTTT

clone_size: .
d_call: TRBD1
j_call: TRBJ2-5
v_call: TRBV3-1/TRBV3-2
cdr3_aa: CASSRRTGGKETQYF
cdr3_nt: TGTGCCAGCAGCCGACGGACAGGGGGGAAGGAGACCCAGTACTTC

clone_size: .
d_call: TRBD1
j_call: TRBJ1-5
v_call: TRBV2
cdr3_aa: CASSLTTGVQPQHF
cdr3_nt: TGTGCCAGCAGTTTAACGACAGGGGTTCAGCCCCAGCATTTT

clone_size: .
d_call: .
j_call: TRBJ1-2
v_call: TRBV28
cdr3_aa: CASSFRASDGYTF
cdr3_nt: TGTGCCAGCAGTTTCCGAGCGTCGGATGGCTACACCTTC

clone_size: .
d_call: .
j_call: TRBJ2-1
v_call: TRBV10-3
cdr3_aa: CAIDGGGAGNEQFF
cdr3_nt: TGTGCCATCGATGGCGGGGGCGCCGGCAATGAGCAGTTCTTC

clone_size: .
d_call: TRBD1
j_call: TRBJ1-1
v_call: TRBV5-1
cdr3_aa: CASSSGTGTPEAFF
cdr3_nt: TGCGCCAGCAGCTCCGGGACAGGGACTCCTGAAGCTTTCTTT

clone_size: .
d_call: .
j_call: TRBJ1-2
v_call: TRBV19
cdr3_aa: CASSRQSYGYTF
cdr3_nt: TGTGCCAGTAGTAGACAGAGCTATGGCTACACCTTC

clone_size: .
d_call: TRBD2
j_call: TRBJ2-5
v_call: TRBV4-3
cdr3_aa: CASSQAGGQETQYF
cdr3_nt: TGCGCCAGCAGCCAAGCGGGAGGGCAAGAGACCCAGTACTTC

clone_size: .
d_call: .
j_call: TRBJ1-2
v_call: TRBV2
cdr3_aa: CASSEGRAKGRYGYTF
cdr3_nt: TGTGCCAGCAGTGAAGGACGGGCCAAGGGGCGCTATGGCTACACCTTC

clone_size: .
d_call: .
j_call: TRBJ2-1
v_call: TRBV5-4
cdr3_aa: CASSLSSDNEQFF
cdr3_nt: TGTGCCAGCAGCCTTTCCTCAGACAATGAGCAGTTCTTC

clone_size: .
d_call: .
j_call: TRBJ1-2
v_call: TRBV3-1/TRBV3-2
cdr3_aa: CASSQTGTSLNYGYTF
cdr3_nt: TGTGCCAGCAGCCAAACAGGCACCTCCCTTAACTATGGCTACACCTTC

clone_size: .
d_call: TRBD2
j_call: TRBJ2-1
v_call: TRBV7-6
cdr3_aa: CASSLAGGNNEQFF
cdr3_nt: TGTGCCAGCAGCTTAGCGGGGGGGAACAATGAGCAGTTCTTC

clone_size: once
d_call: .
j_call: TRBJ1-1
v_call: TRBV5-1
cdr3_aa: CASSLATANTEAFF
cdr3_nt: TGCGCCAGCAGCTTGGCCACAGCAAACACTGAAGCTTTCTTT

clone_size: .
d_call: TRBD1
j_call: TRBJ2-7
v_call: TRBV19
cdr3_aa: CASSLRQGGYEQYF
cdr3_nt: TGTGCCAGTAGCCTTAGACAGGGCGGCTACGAGCAGTACTTC

clone_size: .
d_call: .
j_call: TRBJ1-6
v_call: TRBV18
cdr3_aa: CASSPGGEVSPLHF
cdr3_nt: TGTGCCAGCTCACCAGGAGGGGAGGTTTCACCCCTCCACTTT

clone_size: once
d_call: TRBD2
j_call: TRBJ2-1
v_call: TRBV5-4
cdr3_aa: CASSLGGGAVNEQFF
cdr3_nt: TGTGCCAGCAGCTTAGGCGGGGGGGCCGTTAATGAGCAGTTCTTC

clone_size: .
d_call: .
j_call: TRBJ2-5
v_call: TRBV2
cdr3_aa: CASKRSGLDLKETQYF
cdr3_nt: TGTGCCAGCAAACGCTCAGGGCTCGATCTAAAAGAGACCCAGTACTTC

clone_size: once
d_call: TRBD1
j_call: TRBJ1-2
v_call: TRBV7-8
cdr3_aa: CASRQGFSGGYTF
cdr3_nt: TGTGCCAGCAGACAGGGGTTTTCGGGAGGCTACACCTTC

clone_size: .
d_call: TRBD2
j_call: TRBJ2-7
v_call: TRBV9
cdr3_aa: CASSPTSGFSYEQYF
cdr3_nt: TGTGCCAGCAGCCCCACTAGCGGTTTTTCCTACGAGCAGTACTTC

clone_size: .
d_call: .
j_call: TRBJ1-2
v_call: TRBV2
cdr3_aa: CASSPTEYSGYTF
cdr3_nt: TGTGCCAGCAGTCCGACAGAGTACTCCGGCTACACCTTC

clone_size: few
d_call: .
j_call: TRBJ1-3
v_call: TRBV6-5
cdr3_aa: CASSRYETGEGTIYF
cdr3_nt: TGTGCCAGCAGTAGATACGAAACGGGCGAGGGCACCATATATTTT

clone_size: once
d_call: .
j_call: TRBJ1-1
v_call: TRBV7-3
cdr3_aa: CASSSGRNAEAFF
cdr3_nt: TGTGCCAGCAGTTCCGGCAGGAACGCTGAAGCTTTCTTT

clone_size: .
d_call: .
j_call: TRBJ1-5
v_call: TRBV7-8
cdr3_aa: CASSPSSDRLNQPQHF
cdr3_nt: TGTGCCAGCAGCCCTAGCTCGGACAGACTCAATCAGCCCCAGCATTTT